The 20 T cell receptor beta chains reported below all come from one sample, sequenced in a study of shared clonotypes between healthy human individuals. Data came from immunoSEQ multiplex PCR; TCRdb stores just in-frame clones and leaves some out. Of hundreds of thousands of clones in the sample, about 95% were seen once. Naive CD8 cells, CD45RO-negative and positively selected for CCR7, excluded terminally differentiated effector memory CD45RA+ cells. The specimen was naive CD8+ T cells sorted from blood. Receptor source: a woman aged 25 to 39 in good health.

The chain joins TRBV5-6 to TRBJ2-7, with 9 bases aligning to TRBD2. The CDR3 covers 13 residues. Per germline, CDR1 SGHDT and CDR2 YYEEEE. V dropped 5 bases and J dropped 2; count of bases not matched to a gene: 2. The CDR3 loop reads CASRTSGAYEQYF. The CDR3 nucleotides are TGTGCCAGCAGGACTAGCGGTGCCTACGAGCAGTACTTC.

A word on this clone: The sample has other DNA sequences that encode this CDR3 too. J is TRBJ2-1 and V is TRBV27, with D maybe TRBD1 (6 bases). Germline V gene sequence: CDR1 MNHEY, CDR2 SMNVEV (reference sequence). The CDR3 is 13 residues long. With 0 bases removed from V and 7 bases from J, the gap between germline ends came to 7 bases. The CDR3 DNA is TGTGCCAGCAGTTTATCCAGGGGAAATGAGCAGTTCTTC. Translation gives CASSLSRGNEQFF.

This clone has a handful of counts. This chain connects TRBV7-9 to TRBJ1-5; D might be TRBD1 (5 bases). Trimming took off 5 bases at V and 3 bases at J, with 11 bases between the two ends. Germline CDR1 SEHNR, CDR2 FQNEAQ (reference sequence). The CDR3 sequence is 14 residues long. The CDR3 region is CASSPGRLNQPQHF. Written as DNA, the CDR3 is TGTGCCAGCAGCCCGGGACGGCTCAATCAGCCCCAGCATTTT.

The chain is built from TRBV11-3 and TRBJ2-7; tentative D call: TRBD2 (6 bases). Trimming left V 3 bases short and J 0 bases short, with 15 bases between. This CDR3 has 16 amino acids. The V gene's germline CDR1 is SGHNT and CDR2 YENEEA. The DNA for the CDR3 is TGTGCCAGCAGCTTGCACTACCGGGACTTCTCCTACGAGCAGTACTTC. It is translated as CASSLHYRDFSYEQYF. The entire variable domain, with the rest obtained from reference TRBV11-3 and TRBJ2-7, is as follows: EAGVVQSPRYKIIEKKQPVAFWCNPISGHNTLYWYLQNLGQGPELLIRYENEEAVDDSQLPKDRFSAERLKGVDSTLKIQPAELGDSAVYLCASSLHYRDFSYEQYFGPGTRLTVT.

Worth noting for this clone: Other nucleotide sequences in the sample specify the same CDR3. V usage is TRBV9 and J usage is TRBJ2-3, with 9 bases that match TRBD2. V lost 0 bases and J lost 1; bases outside the gene matches: 0. Germline CDR1 reads SGDLS; CDR2 reads YYNGEE. This CDR3 comprises 15 residues. DNA for the CDR3: TGTGCCAGCAGCGTAGGGACTAGCGGCACAGATACGCAGTATTTT. This encodes CASSVGTSGTDTQYF.

This clone occurred once. The rearrangement uses TRBV5-4 and TRBJ2-3, with TRBD2 as a possible D gene (5 bases). This CDR3 is 15 amino acids long. V was cut by 0 bases and J by 6 bases, with 14 bases left in between. In germline, CDR1 is SGHNT, CDR2 YYREEE (reference sequence). CDR3 loop: CASSLGTSLEDTQYF. The CDR3 bases are TGTGCCAGCAGCTTGGGCACTAGTCTAGAGGATACGCAGTATTTT.

CDR3 in amino acids: CASSPKSFNTEAFF. The CDR3 nucleotides are TGTGCCAGCAGCCCGAAGAGTTTTAACACTGAAGCTTTCTTT. The gene calls are TRBV9 and TRBJ1-1; D is unclear. V lost 4 bases to trimming and J lost 2 bases, with 12 bases between them. CDR1 SGDLS and CDR2 YYNGEE come from the germline V gene. There are 14 residues in the CDR3.

The rearrangement joins TRBV5-5 to TRBJ2-1, with a weak D call TRBD1 (5 bases). This CDR3 spans 14 amino acids. CDR1 SGHKS and CDR2 YYEKEE come from the germline V gene (reference sequence). Trimming took 9 bases from V and 1 from J, leaving 14 bases between them. This chain's CDR3 is CATPGAVSYNEQFF. CDR3 nucleotide sequence: TGTGCCACCCCTGGGGCGGTTTCCTACAATGAGCAGTTCTTC.

The V gene is TRBV7-2, the J gene TRBJ2-4, with 8 bases lining up with TRBD1. The CDR3 contains 15 residues. V gave up 4 bases and J gave up 5 bases; unmatched junction bases: 7. In germline, CDR1 is SGHTA, CDR2 FQGNSA. CDR3 amino acids: CASSWRLTGENIQYF. In DNA form, the CDR3 reads TGTGCCAGCAGCTGGAGATTGACAGGGGAAAACATTCAGTACTTC. Based on the CDR3 plus reference TRBV7-2 and TRBJ2-4, the full variable domain is GAGVSQSPSNKVTEKGKDVELRCDPISGHTALYWYRQSLGQGLEFLIYFQGNSAPDKSGLPSDRFSAERTGGSVSTLTIQRTQQEDSAVYLCASSWRLTGENIQYFGAGTRLSVL.

V gene TRBV5-3 combines with J gene TRBJ2-1; D possibly corresponds to TRBD2 (5 bases). TRBV5-3 is an open reading frame, and its role is uncertain. The CDR3 consists of 12 residues. V was cut by 0 bases and J by 15 bases, with 13 bases left in between. The CDR3 bases are TGTGCCAGAAGCTTGGGAACTAGGGCGTGGTTCTTC. Protein: CARSLGTRAWFF.

J is TRBJ2-3 and V is TRBV13, with 8 positions matching TRBD2. This CDR3 region has 16 residues. Trimming removed 5 bases from V and 4 bases from J; junction bases left unmatched: 11. Looked up from germline, CDR1 is PRHDT and CDR2 is FYEKMQ (reference sequence). The CDR3: CASSNFWLAGADTQYF. The CDR3 coding sequence is TGTGCCAGCAGCAACTTTTGGCTAGCGGGCGCAGATACGCAGTATTTT.

The chain employs TRBV21-1 and TRBJ2-7; the table gives TRBD2 as D, unverified against the DNA. TRBV21-1 is given as a pseudogene. The CDR3 has 15 residues. The CDR3 DNA follows: TGTGCCAGCACCACCGGGCTAGCGGGGACCTACGAGCAGTACTTC. Protein product: CASTTGLAGTYEQYF.

The chain combines TRBV5-1 with TRBJ2-1, with 10 bases matching TRBD2. V lost 3 bases and J lost 7; bases outside the gene matches: 13. Germline loops: CDR1 SGHRS, CDR2 YFSETQ. The CDR3 is 17 residues long. The CDR3 DNA reads TGCGCCAGCAGCTCCACCCTAGCTAGCGGGAGATATAATGAGCAGTTCTTC. The encoded protein is CASSSTLASGRYNEQFF.

This chain joins TRBV5-6 and TRBJ2-7, with 7 bases aligning to TRBD1. Germline V gene sequence: CDR1 SGHDT, CDR2 YYEEEE. The trim removed 2 bases at V and 4 bases at J, leaving 6 bases unmatched. The CDR3 sequence is 14 residues long. The CDR3 DNA sequence: TGTGCCAGCAGCTTCAAGGGGGCTGGGTACGAGCAGTACTTC. Translated, it gives CASSFKGAGYEQYF.

The chain has TRBV19 and TRBJ2-2; D is unresolved. The V and J ends lost 0 bases and 6 bases respectively, with 5 bases between them. The CDR3 extends over 13 amino acids. CDR1 and CDR2 from the germline V gene are LNHDA and SQIVND (reference sequence). The DNA for the CDR3 is TGTGCCAGTAGTATAGACGGCCCCGGGGAGCTGTTTTTT. Its translation is CASSIDGPGELFF.

The chain has TRBV28 and TRBJ2-3; the match to TRBD2 covers 12 bases. Germline CDR1 and CDR2: MDHEN and SYDVKM. Unmatched junction bases numbered 7, after V lost 7 bases and J lost 5 bases. CDR3 size: 15 residues. The CDR3 region has the DNA TGTGCCAGCAATCCTAGCGGGAGGGTTGTAGATACGCAGTATTTT. This encodes CASNPSGRVVDTQYF.

The rearrangement uses TRBV5-6 and TRBJ2-7; 9 positions agree with TRBD2. The V gene's germline CDR1 is SGHDT and CDR2 YYEEEE. The V and J ends lost 2 bases and 4 bases, in that order; junction bases with no gene match: 4. The CDR3 runs to 14 residues. CDR3 DNA: TGTGCCAGCAGCTTCAGTAGCGGGAGTTACGAGCAGTACTTC. Translating it yields CASSFSSGSYEQYF.

The J gene is TRBJ1-1, the V gene TRBV7-6; 7 positions agree with TRBD1. The germline V gene has CDR1 SGHVS and CDR2 FNYEAQ. After removal of 5 bases from V and 6 bases from J, the junction contained 18 bases not matched to a gene. The CDR3 is made up of 17 amino acids. For the CDR3, the DNA is TGTGCCAGCAGCGCGTCCCCCCCAACAGGGGCGTGGGCTGAAGCTTTCTTT. Translation: CASSASPPTGAWAEAFF. Variable domain in full (rest from reference TRBV7-6 and TRBJ1-1): GAGVSQSPRYKVTKRGQDVALRCDPISGHVSLYWYRQALGQGPEFLTYFNYEAQQDKSGLPNDRFSAERPEGSISTLTIQRTEQRDSAMYRCASSASPPTGAWAEAFFGQGTRLTVV.

This clone was observed once. The V gene is TRBV11-2, the J gene TRBJ2-7, with no clear D. Germline lookup yields CDR1 SGHAT and CDR2 FQNNGV. This CDR3 is 14 amino acids long. Deletions cut 3 bases from V and 4 bases from J, with 13 bases between. This CDR3 reads CASSFSGLGYEQYF. In nucleotides, the CDR3 is TGTGCCAGCAGCTTCTCGGGTCTTGGGTACGAGCAGTACTTC. Full variable domain (missing parts from reference TRBV11-2 and TRBJ2-7): EAGVAQSPRYKIIEKRQSVAFWCNPISGHATLYWYQQILGQGPKLLIQFQNNGVVDDSQLPKDRFSAERLKGVDSTLKIQPAKLEDSAVYLCASSFSGLGYEQYFGPGTRLTVT.

J is TRBJ2-2 and V is TRBV5-1, with TRBD1 matching 8 bases. CDR3 length: 16 amino acids. Germline V gene lookup returns CDR1 SGHRS and CDR2 YFSETQ. After removal of 4 bases from V and 4 bases from J, the junction contained 9 bases not matched to a gene. CDR3 loop: CASSVRQGNPTGELFF. The CDR3 DNA sequence: TGCGCCAGCAGCGTTCGACAGGGGAACCCCACCGGGGAGCTGTTTTTT.